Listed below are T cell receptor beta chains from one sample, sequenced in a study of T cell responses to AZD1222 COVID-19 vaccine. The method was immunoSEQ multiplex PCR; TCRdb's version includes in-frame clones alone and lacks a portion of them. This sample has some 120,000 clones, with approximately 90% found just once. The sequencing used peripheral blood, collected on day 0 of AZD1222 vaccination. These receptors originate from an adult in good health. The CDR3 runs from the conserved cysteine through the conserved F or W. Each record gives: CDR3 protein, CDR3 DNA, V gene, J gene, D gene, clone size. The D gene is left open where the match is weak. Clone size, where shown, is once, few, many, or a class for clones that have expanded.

CASSDRVPGLAGTTDTQYF,TGTGCCAGCAGTGACCGTGTTCCGGGACTAGCGGGCACTACAGATACGCAGTATTTT,TRBV6-1,TRBJ2-3,TRBD2,-
CASSFSGGEEQYF,TGTGCCAGCAGTTTTTCGGGCGGAGAGGAGCAGTACTTC,TRBV12-3/TRBV12-4,TRBJ2-7,-,-
CASLSETDTQYF,TGTGCCAGCCTTTCTGAGACAGATACGCAGTATTTT,TRBV19,TRBJ2-3,-,-
CASSENQAGEVEQFF,TGTGCCAGCAGTGAAAATCAAGCGGGAGAGGTTGAGCAGTTCTTC,TRBV2,TRBJ2-1,TRBD2,-
CSASTVDTQYF,TGCAGTGCTAGTACAGTAGATACGCAGTATTTT,TRBV20-1,TRBJ2-3,-,-
CASSRGDRFDQPQHF,TGTGCCAGCAGTAGGGGCGACAGGTTCGATCAGCCCCAGCATTTT,TRBV6-2/TRBV6-3,TRBJ1-5,-,-
CSASGQDLAKNIQYF,TGCAGTGCTAGTGGCCAGGACCTAGCCAAAAACATTCAGTACTTC,TRBV20-1,TRBJ2-4,-,-
CASSLDRVAEQYF,TGTGCCAGCAGCTTAGACAGGGTGGCCGAGCAGTACTTC,TRBV7-2,TRBJ2-7,-,once
CASSTREGVGNEQFF,TGTGCCAGCAGCACCCGGGAGGGAGTGGGCAATGAGCAGTTCTTC,TRBV9,TRBJ2-1,TRBD2,-
CASSQDEDQPQHF,TGTGCCAGCAGTCAAGATGAGGATCAGCCCCAGCATTTT,TRBV6-6,TRBJ1-5,-,-
CASSRGLAGALGNEQFF,TGCGCCAGCAGCCGCGGACTAGCGGGGGCCCTGGGCAATGAGCAGTTCTTC,TRBV4-3,TRBJ2-1,TRBD2,-
CASSTKRGSYNEQFF,TGTGCCAGTAGTACAAAGCGGGGTTCCTACAATGAGCAGTTCTTC,TRBV19,TRBJ2-1,TRBD2,-
CASTRGARGTGELFF,TGTGCCAGCACCCGGGGGGCGCGGGGCACCGGGGAGCTGTTTTTT,TRBV28,TRBJ2-2,-,-
CAISERGPEAFF,TGTGCCATCAGTGAGAGGGGCCCTGAAGCTTTCTTT,TRBV10-3,TRBJ1-1,-,-
CASSQAANGVYEQYF,TGTGCCAGCAGCCAAGCTGCCAACGGGGTGTACGAGCAGTACTTC,TRBV7-2,TRBJ2-7,-,-
CASSRGGGPAAERGEQYF,TGTGCCAGCAGCCGAGGAGGTGGGCCCGCCGCCGAACGGGGCGAGCAGTACTTC,TRBV4-2,TRBJ2-7,-,-
CASSVRPDGEQYF,TGTGCCAGCAGCGTAAGGCCAGACGGGGAGCAGTACTTC,TRBV9,TRBJ2-7,-,-
CASSAGQGGHQPQHF,TGTGCCAGCAGCGCTGGGCAGGGGGGACATCAGCCCCAGCATTTT,TRBV5-6,TRBJ1-5,TRBD1,-
CASSQSDFLNEQFF,TGCGCCAGCAGCCAGAGCGACTTCCTCAATGAGCAGTTCTTC,TRBV4-1,TRBJ2-1,-,-
CASSDPGQGEGVETQYF,TGTGCCAGCAGTGACCCGGGACAGGGAGAGGGTGTGGAGACCCAGTACTTC,TRBV6-4,TRBJ2-5,TRBD1,-
CASSPPGPGGRTEAFF,TGTGCCAGCTCACCACCGGGCCCTGGGGGCCGGACTGAAGCTTTCTTT,TRBV18,TRBJ1-1,-,-
CAWGERVNSPLHF,TGTGCCTGGGGGGAGAGGGTTAATTCACCCCTCCACTTT,TRBV30,TRBJ1-6,-,few
CASSLQGENTGELFF,TGCGCCAGCAGCTTACAGGGTGAGAACACCGGGGAGCTGTTTTTT,TRBV5-1,TRBJ2-2,-,once
CASSAGTYEQRNTIYF,TGTGCCAGCAGCGCTGGGACCTACGAGCAAAGAAACACCATATATTTT,TRBV9,TRBJ1-3,-,-
CASSFRTGEGGLFF,TGTGCCAGCAGTTTTAGGACAGGGGAGGGAGGACTGTTTTTT,TRBV27,TRBJ1-4,TRBD1,-
CASSQGPGLASYNEQFF,TGTGCCAGCAGCCAAGGCCCGGGACTAGCATCATACAATGAGCAGTTCTTC,TRBV4-2,TRBJ2-1,TRBD2,-
CASSDRGETQYF,TGTGCCAGCAGTGACAGGGGGGAGACCCAGTACTTC,TRBV2,TRBJ2-5,TRBD1,-
CASSAPRDTYEQYF,TGTGCCAGCAGCGCCCCGCGGGATACCTACGAGCAGTACTTC,TRBV7-2,TRBJ2-7,-,-